Shown below are 19 T cell receptor beta chains from a single sample sequenced in a study. In TCRdb, the 5' RACE reads were re-called with MiXCR into one record per CDR3 protein. Among some 64,000 distinct CDR3 sequences listed, approximately 22% were seen once. The sequenced sample consisted of memory CD4+ T cells sorted from a lymph node. Stated subset: memory CD4+ T cells, CD4+CD45RO+CD25-. Receptors were obtained from a female donor with breast cancer.

The chain has TRBV20-1 and TRBJ2-3, with 8 bases that match TRBD1. Trimming cost V 5 bases and J 0 bases; bases outside gene matches: 4. Germline CDR1 and CDR2: DFQATT and SNEGSKA (reference sequence). This CDR3 has 14 residues. CDR3 nucleotide sequence: TGCAGTGCTGGGGGACAGGTCAGCACAGATACGCAGTATTTT. It translates to CSAGGQVSTDTQYF.

The genes are TRBV7-2 and TRBJ1-2; D unresolved. Trimming left V 4 bases short and J 5 bases short, with 20 bases between. The CDR3 is 16 residues long. Germline CDR1 and CDR2: SGHTA and FQGNSA. Here the CDR3 DNA reads TGTGCCAGCAGCTCCCCCGGAGCTGGGAGGGCTTATGGCTACACCTTC. It is translated as CASSSPGAGRAYGYTF.

This clonotype was detected many times. DNA of the CDR3: TGTGCCAGCAGTTCCATACAGCCTGGGGGCAATGAGCAGTTCTTC. This gives the protein CASSSIQPGGNEQFF. V usage is TRBV12-3 or TRBV12-4 and J usage is TRBJ2-1, with D perhaps TRBD1 or TRBD2 (5 bases each). Trimming cost V 4 bases and J 6 bases, with 16 bases left between them. CDR3 length: 15 amino acids.

This clonotype is a singleton in its sample. The chain links TRBV5-1 to TRBJ2-5; D may correspond to TRBD1 or TRBD2 (5 bases each). Per germline, CDR1 SGHRS and CDR2 YFSETQ. The CDR3 is 16 amino acids. V gave up 0 bases and J gave up 5 bases, with 17 bases separating them. CDR3 DNA sequence: TGCGCCAGCAGCTTGGGCTCGGACCCAGAGGGGGAGACCCAGTACTTC. Encoded protein: CASSLGSDPEGETQYF.

This clonotype showed up just a few times. The rearrangement links TRBV12-3 or TRBV12-4 to TRBJ1-5; D is unclear. The CDR3 is made up of 13 amino acids. V was trimmed by 3 bases and J by 6 bases, leaving 9 bases between them. The CDR3 nucleotides read TGTGCCAGCAGTTTGCCCGCACCTCAGCCCCAGCATTTT. It codes for CASSLPAPQPQHF.

The J gene is TRBJ1-6, the V gene TRBV6-5; D gene uncertain. This CDR3 contains 15 residues. Germline V gene sequence: CDR1 MNHEY, CDR2 SVGAGI. The V end lost 8 bases, the J end lost 4 bases, and 15 bases lay between the germline ends. The CDR3 nucleotides are TGTGCCAGCCGACCTCGGACGGTGTATAATTCACCCCTCCACTTT. Its translation is CASRPRTVYNSPLHF.

This clonotype has only a few counts. The genes are TRBV7-9 and TRBJ2-2, with D perhaps TRBD1 (6 bases). Germline CDR1 SEHNR, CDR2 FQNEAQ (reference sequence). CDR3 size: 15 residues. V shed 6 bases and J shed 6 bases, with 17 bases lying between them. The CDR3 region has the DNA TGTGCCAGCAGTTCCGACGGCAGGGGTGCCGGGGAGCTGTTTTTT. It is translated as CASSSDGRGAGELFF.

This clonotype was detected many times. The chain couples TRBV7-2 to TRBJ1-2, with D maybe TRBD1 (5 bases). The CDR3 totals 13 residues. Trimming removed 3 bases from V and 6 bases from J, with 11 bases in between. The germline CDR1 and CDR2 sequences are SGHTA and FQGNSA. DNA for the CDR3: TGTGCCAGCAGCTTCAGGGCCGGCAATGGCTACACCTTC. As protein: CASSFRAGNGYTF.

This clonotype was counted many times. The V call is TRBV6-5, the J call TRBJ1-1; D remains ambiguous. Germline assignment: CDR1 MNHEY and CDR2 SVGAGI. The V and J ends lost 5 bases and 4 bases respectively, with 11 bases between them. The CDR3 totals 13 residues. The CDR3 sequence is CASSPRRSTEAFF. CDR3 nucleotides: TGTGCCAGCAGTCCTCGTAGGAGCACTGAAGCTTTCTTT.

This clonotype showed up just a few times. The chain carries TRBV18 and TRBJ1-1, with 8 bases matching TRBD1. CDR3 length: 14 amino acids. Germline-derived CDR1 and CDR2 are KGHSH and LQKENI. V was clipped by 6 bases and J by 6 bases; unmatched bases: 9. The CDR3 DNA is TGTGCCAGCTCCCGACAGGGGCCCAACGCTGAAGCTTTCTTT. Residues: CASSRQGPNAEAFF.

There are a few counts of this clonotype. The rearrangement links TRBV28 to TRBJ1-5; 7 bases line up with TRBD1. The CDR3 consists of 13 residues. Germline lookup yields CDR1 MDHEN and CDR2 SYDVKM. The V and J ends lost 3 bases and 4 bases, in that order; junction bases with no gene match: 0. CDR3 amino acids: CASSLTGNQPQHF. CDR3 coding DNA: TGTGCCAGCAGTTTGACAGGGAATCAGCCCCAGCATTTT.

This clonotype has a handful of counts. The J gene is TRBJ1-4, the V gene TRBV10-3; D remains unclear. Trimming removed 11 bases from V and 0 bases from J, with 7 bases in between. Germline V gene data show CDR1 as ENHRY and CDR2 as SYGVKD. This CDR3 comprises 12 residues. CDR3 protein: CAPLPTNEKLFF. The CDR3 DNA reads as TGTGCCCCGCTACCAACTAATGAAAAACTGTTTTTT.

The gene calls are TRBV2 and TRBJ1-1, with D perhaps TRBD1 (5 bases). V was trimmed by 7 bases and J by 1 base, leaving 16 bases between them. The germline gives CDR1 SNHLY, CDR2 FYNNEI. The CDR3 contains 15 residues. The CDR3 DNA sequence: TGTGCCAGCACCCAACCGGGACGAGGGAACACTGAAGCTTTCTTT. Residues: CASTQPGRGNTEAFF.

This clonotype was detected only a few times. The chain couples TRBV7-9 to TRBJ1-1, with TRBD1 matching over 7 bases. Trimming removed 3 bases from V and 5 bases from J; junction bases left unmatched: 6. Germline V gene data show CDR1 as SEHNR and CDR2 as FQNEAQ (reference sequence). This CDR3 has 14 amino acids. The DNA of the CDR3 is TGTGCCAGCAGCTTTCCAGGGGGTGCAACTGAAGCTTTCTTT. It is translated as CASSFPGGATEAFF.

The table lists this clonotype with a few counts. V gene TRBV4-1 combines with J gene TRBJ2-7, with 9 bases that match TRBD1. Germline assignment: CDR1 MGHRA and CDR2 YSYEKL. The length of the CDR3 is 14 residues. V was pared by 1 base and J by 3 bases, with 1 base of the junction left unmatched. The CDR3 coding sequence is TGCGCCAGCAGCCAAGGGGGACAGGGCTACGAGCAGTACTTC. Translation: CASSQGGQGYEQYF.

This clonotype was seen only a few times. V is TRBV5-6 and J is TRBJ2-7; 7 bases are shared with TRBD2. Germline trimming cut 0 bases from V and 3 bases from J; bases unmatched to any gene: 18. CDR3 length: 19 amino acids. Germline V gives CDR1 SGHDT, CDR2 YYEEEE. The CDR3 DNA is TGTGCCAGCAGCTTGGGTCTGGGGCCCGGGACTAACAACTTCTACGAGCAGTACTTC. Amino acids: CASSLGLGPGTNNFYEQYF.

Details on this clonotype: A much bigger clone sits one base away, suggesting this may be a read error. The V call is TRBV20-1, the J call TRBJ2-5; D remains unclear. This CDR3 spans 13 amino acids. The germline gives CDR1 DFQATT, CDR2 SNEGSKA (reference sequence). V was shortened by 7 bases and J by 9 bases, with 21 bases between the two germline ends. The CDR3 region has the DNA TGCAGTGTTAGTGTCTTCCTGCCTAGGTCCCAGTACTTC. It codes for CSVSVFLPRSQYF.

This clonotype was counted only a few times. V gene TRBV4-3 combines with J gene TRBJ1-5; D call uncertain. The CDR3 is 15 amino acids. The V gene lost 0 bases and the J gene lost 4 bases, with 10 bases spanning the gap. Germline V gene data show CDR1 as LGHNA and CDR2 as YSLEER. CDR3 sequence: CASSQEWTVNQPQHF. The DNA of the CDR3 is TGCGCCAGCAGCCAAGAATGGACGGTGAATCAGCCCCAGCATTTT.

The chain uses TRBV30 and TRBJ2-3; the match to TRBD2 covers 9 bases. The CDR3 is made up of 13 amino acids. The V gene's germline CDR1 is GTSNPN and CDR2 SVGIG (reference sequence). Trimming cost V 2 bases and J 4 bases; bases outside gene matches: 1. Here the CDR3 DNA reads TGTGCCTGGAGTATAGCGGGAGCAGATACGCAGTATTTT. Translated: CAWSIAGADTQYF.